What follows are 22 T cell receptor beta chains derived from one specimen sequenced in a study of blood T cell repertoires in COVID-19. Generated by immunoSEQ multiplex PCR, the TCRdb table keeps only in-frame clones and is missing some. Of some 37,000 clones in the sample, roughly nine tenths were seen once. Sequencing used peripheral blood. The receptors were sampled from a man aged 45-60 years in a cohort sampled during active COVID-19.

The CDR3 here is CASRGGTPGETQYF. As DNA, the CDR3 is TGTGCCAGCAGAGGTGGCACGCCCGGGGAGACCCAGTACTTC. J is TRBJ2-5 and V is TRBV27; D is ambiguous. Germline CDR1 and CDR2: MNHEY and SMNVEV (reference sequence). The V gene lost 6 bases and the J gene lost 5 bases, with 16 bases spanning the gap. The CDR3 totals 14 residues.

V and J are TRBV19 and TRBJ1-5, with 7 bases fitting TRBD1. This CDR3 is 14 amino acids long. With 5 bases clipped from V and 4 bases from J, the junction kept 5 bases outside the gene matches. Germline V gene lookup returns CDR1 LNHDA and CDR2 SQIVND (reference sequence). Written as DNA, the CDR3 is TGTGCCAGTAGTCCCCAGGGGGGAAATCAGCCCCAGCATTTT. Amino acid sequence: CASSPQGGNQPQHF.

The chain uses TRBV27 and TRBJ2-7; no clear D gene. Deletions cut 2 bases from V and 5 bases from J, with 10 bases between. Germline-derived CDR1 and CDR2 are MNHEY and SMNVEV (reference sequence). This CDR3 spans 13 amino acids. This CDR3 reads CASSLGSQDEQYF. The CDR3 DNA is TGTGCCAGCAGTTTAGGCAGTCAGGACGAGCAGTACTTC.

The gene calls are TRBV20-1 and TRBJ2-5; TRBD2 matches 11 bases. The CDR3 runs to 19 residues. The trim removed 3 bases at V and 1 base at J, leaving 16 bases unmatched. Germline V gives CDR1 DFQATT, CDR2 SNEGSKA (reference sequence). This chain's CDR3 is CSASSSTVASGGPQETQYF. In nucleotides, the CDR3 is TGCAGTGCTAGTTCGTCAACGGTGGCTAGCGGGGGGCCCCAAGAGACCCAGTACTTC.

The chain links TRBV4-3 to TRBJ2-7, with a weak D call TRBD1 (7 bases). Germline CDR1 reads LGHNA; CDR2 reads YSLEER. Deletions cut 0 bases from V and 5 bases from J, with 14 bases between. The CDR3 loop spans 15 amino acids. CDR3 sequence reads: CASSQETRGVNEQYF. The CDR3 region has the DNA TGCGCCAGCAGCCAAGAGACCAGGGGGGTGAACGAGCAGTACTTC.

The chain joins TRBV9 to TRBJ1-1; D uncertain. The CDR3 spans 15 residues. CDR1 and CDR2 from the germline V gene are SGDLS and YYNGEE. V shed 0 bases and J shed 1 base, with 10 bases lying between them. The CDR3 nucleotides read TGTGCCAGCAGCGTAGCAATCGCAGGGAACACTGAAGCTTTCTTT. Translated, it gives CASSVAIAGNTEAFF. The variable domain in full, completed from reference TRBV9 and TRBJ1-1, reads DSGVTQTPKHLITATGQRVTLRCSPRSGDLSVYWYQQSLDQGLQFLIQYYNGEERAKGNILERFSAQQFPDLHSELNLSSLELGDSALYFCASSVAIAGNTEAFFGQGTRLTVV.

The V call is TRBV27, the J call TRBJ2-1; D possibly corresponds to TRBD2 (6 bases). With 1 base removed from V and 3 bases from J, the gap between germline ends came to 13 bases. The CDR3 loop spans 16 amino acids. Germline values: CDR1 MNHEY, CDR2 SMNVEV (reference sequence). This chain's CDR3 is CASSLYGRGLYNEQFF. CDR3 DNA sequence: TGTGCCAGCAGTTTATATGGGCGGGGTCTCTACAATGAGCAGTTCTTC.

The rearrangement links TRBV5-1 to TRBJ2-3, with TRBD2 identical over 7 bases. The V gene end was trimmed by 0 bases and the J gene end by 0 bases; junction bases not matched to a gene: 4. The CDR3 is 16 residues long. Germline CDR1 SGHRS, CDR2 YFSETQ. The CDR3 sequence: CASSLGLADSTDTQYF. The CDR3 DNA reads TGCGCCAGCAGCTTGGGGCTAGCGGATAGCACAGATACGCAGTATTTT.

The chain employs TRBV7-3 and TRBJ2-5, with D hard to call. Germline CDR1 reads SGHTA; CDR2 reads FQGTGA. The ends were cut back, 6 bases at V and 5 bases at J, with 13 bases in the middle. The CDR3 contains 13 residues. CDR3 region: CASSSISKETQYF. CDR3 nucleotide sequence: TGTGCCAGCAGTTCTATCTCGAAGGAGACCCAGTACTTC.

V and J are TRBV9 and TRBJ1-1; tentatively, D is TRBD1 (5 bases). V dropped 4 bases and J dropped 2 bases, with 15 bases sitting between them. Looked up from germline, CDR1 is SGDLS and CDR2 is YYNGEE. The CDR3 contains 15 residues. CDR3 nucleotide sequence: TGTGCCAGCAGCTCGATCAGGGATAGTAACACTGAAGCTTTCTTT. It yields the protein CASSSIRDSNTEAFF. The full variable domain, with the rest looked up from reference TRBV9 and TRBJ1-1, is DSGVTQTPKHLITATGQRVTLRCSPRSGDLSVYWYQQSLDQGLQFLIQYYNGEERAKGNILERFSAQQFPDLHSELNLSSLELGDSALYFCASSSIRDSNTEAFFGQGTRLTVV.

Written as DNA, the CDR3 is TGCAGTGCTAGTGGCGGGGGGTCCATCGAGCAGTACTTC. It is translated as CSASGGGSIEQYF. The J gene is TRBJ2-7, the V gene TRBV20-1; 8 positions agree with TRBD2. CDR3 size: 13 residues. Germline V CDR1 and CDR2: DFQATT, SNEGSKA (reference sequence). Trimming at V came to 3 bases and at J to 6 bases, leaving 7 bases not matched to a gene.

The chain has TRBV3-1 (or the pseudogene TRBV3-2) and TRBJ2-1; 7 bases fit TRBD2. Trimming removed 0 bases from V and 6 bases from J; junction bases left unmatched: 20. The CDR3 contains 20 residues. Germline V CDR1 and CDR2: LGHDT, YNNKEL (reference sequence). CDR3 loop: CASSQDLGFASGRASNEQFF. The CDR3 DNA reads as TGTGCCAGCAGCCAAGATTTAGGTTTTGCTAGCGGACGTGCTAGCAATGAGCAGTTCTTC.

The rearrangement joins TRBV7-2 to TRBJ2-5; D is perhaps TRBD2 (6 bases). V was pared by 1 base and J by 1 base, with 13 bases between. Germline-derived CDR1 and CDR2 are SGHTA and FQGNSA. The CDR3 totals 16 residues. In DNA, the CDR3 is TGTGCCAGCAGCTTAGGTGGGGGGTACCTCCAAGAGACCCAGTACTTC. Translated, it gives CASSLGGGYLQETQYF.

The rearrangement joins TRBV10-2 to TRBJ2-1, with D tentatively TRBD1 (6 bases). V lost 5 bases, J lost 6 bases, and 17 bases lay in between. CDR1 is WSHSY, CDR2 SAAADI, per germline. The CDR3 runs 15 residues. The CDR3 DNA follows: TGCGCCAGCAGTCAGTGGGGACAAGGAAGCAATGAGCAGTTCTTC. Translated, it gives CASSQWGQGSNEQFF.

This clone was seen once. This chain links TRBV6-5 with TRBJ2-1; 14 bases are a match to TRBD2. The V gene end was trimmed by 8 bases and the J gene end by 7 bases; junction bases not matched to a gene: 7. From germline, CDR1 is MNHEY and CDR2 SVGAGI. The CDR3 contains 15 residues. CDR3 loop: CASDRLAGGPNEQFF. The CDR3 DNA reads as TGTGCCAGCGACAGACTAGCGGGGGGGCCGAATGAGCAGTTCTTC.

The rearrangement uses TRBV30 and TRBJ2-2; 7 nucleotides line up with TRBD2. Trimming at V came to 5 bases and at J to 4 bases, leaving 7 bases not matched to a gene. The CDR3 runs to 14 residues. The germline gives CDR1 GTSNPN, CDR2 SVGIG (reference sequence). The CDR3 loop is CAWVTAGTTGELFF. CDR3 nucleotides: TGTGCCTGGGTCACAGCGGGAACCACCGGGGAGCTGTTTTTT.

The V gene is TRBV5-6, the J gene TRBJ2-7, with a weak D call TRBD1 (8 bases). Trimming pared 4 bases from V and 0 bases from J, leaving 17 bases between. This CDR3 has 16 amino acids. Germline values: CDR1 SGHDT, CDR2 YYEEEE. The CDR3 DNA is TGTGCCAGCAGCCGTGACAGGGGAGGGGTCTCCTACGAGCAGTACGTC. Translation: CASSRDRGGVSYEQYV.

V gene TRBV24-1 combines with J gene TRBJ1-1; D is uncertain. Trimming stripped 7 bases from V and 4 bases from J, with 9 bases between. This CDR3 comprises 12 residues. Germline CDR1 is KGHDR and CDR2 is SFDVKD. The CDR3 here is CATRGEGTEAFF. The CDR3 bases are TGTGCCACCAGGGGAGAGGGCACTGAAGCTTTCTTT.

This chain uses TRBV12-3 or TRBV12-4 with TRBJ2-1, with a weak D call TRBD2 (5 bases). The CDR3 runs 13 residues. V was pared by 7 bases and J by 5 bases, with 12 bases between. In DNA form, the CDR3 reads TGTGCCAGCACTAGCAGTACCCACAATGAGCAGTTCTTC. As protein: CASTSSTHNEQFF.

The chain links TRBV4-1 to TRBJ1-1; 9 bases align to TRBD1. The CDR3 has 17 residues. The V gene's germline CDR1 is MGHRA and CDR2 YSYEKL. With 2 bases clipped from V and 1 base from J, the junction kept 8 bases outside the gene matches. CDR3 protein: CASSQTGGRGSNTEAFF. CDR3 coding DNA: TGCGCCAGCAGCCAAACAGGGGGCCGTGGTTCGAACACTGAAGCTTTCTTT.

J is TRBJ2-1 and V is TRBV4-2; tentatively, D is TRBD2 (5 bases). The CDR3 spans 14 residues. V lost 4 bases, J lost 3 bases, and 10 bases lay in between. Per the germline V gene, CDR1 is LGHNA and CDR2 is YNFKEQ. The CDR3 DNA reads as TGTGCCAGCAGCCCTCCACGGGACTACAATGAGCAGTTCTTC. It codes for CASSPPRDYNEQFF.

The rearrangement joins TRBV6-5 to TRBJ1-5, with 7 bases identical to TRBD1. Germline trimming cut 5 bases from V and 9 bases from J; bases unmatched to any gene: 13. This CDR3 has 15 residues. Germline assignment: CDR1 MNHEY and CDR2 SVGAGI. The CDR3 region is CASSPITGDLPPQHF. For the CDR3, the DNA is TGTGCCAGCAGTCCGATAACAGGGGACCTTCCGCCCCAGCATTTT.